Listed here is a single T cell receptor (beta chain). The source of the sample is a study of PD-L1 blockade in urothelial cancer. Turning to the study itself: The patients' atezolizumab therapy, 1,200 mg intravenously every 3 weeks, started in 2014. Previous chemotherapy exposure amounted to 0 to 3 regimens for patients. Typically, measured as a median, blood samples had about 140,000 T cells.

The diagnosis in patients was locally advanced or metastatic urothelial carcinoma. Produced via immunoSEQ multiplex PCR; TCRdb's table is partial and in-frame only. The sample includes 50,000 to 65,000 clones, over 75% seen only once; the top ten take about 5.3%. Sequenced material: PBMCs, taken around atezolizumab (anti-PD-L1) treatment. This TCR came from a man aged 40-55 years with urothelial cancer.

CDR3 amino acids: CASSTRGGIYNEQFF. The CDR3 DNA is TGTGCCAGCAGTACCCGGGGGGGGATCTACAATGAGCAGTTCTTC. The rearrangement uses TRBV6-5 and TRBJ2-1; the match to TRBD2 covers 8 bases. V was pared by 5 bases and J by 3 bases, with 6 bases of the junction left unmatched. The CDR3 totals 15 residues. CDR1 is MNHEY and CDR2 is SVGAGI in the germline V gene.